Below, 23 T cell receptor beta chains from the same sample are listed, as sequenced in a study of CD8+CD57+ T cells in acquired aplastic anemia. The TCR beta profiling, which covered VDJ combination and CDR3 sequence, was carried out using genomic DNA as the template. TCRdb independently ran MiXCR on the reads; one entry per CDR3 protein. The table records 80,000 or so distinct CDR3 sequences, less than 60% of them present only once. Sequencing was carried out using sorted CD4+, CD8+, or CD8+CD57+ T cells (not recorded which) from PBMCs. The receptors stem from a human donor in good health, serving as a control.

The V call is TRBV10-2, the J call TRBJ2-2; D gene unclear. Germline lookup yields CDR1 WSHSY and CDR2 SAAADI. Trimming stripped 7 bases from V and 6 bases from J, with 3 bases between. The CDR3 has 10 residues. The CDR3 loop reads CASTPGELFF. In DNA form, the CDR3 reads TGCGCCAGCACCCCCGGGGAGCTGTTTTTT.

The chain joins TRBV2 to TRBJ2-1, with D perhaps TRBD2 (5 bases). V gave up 7 bases and J gave up 0 bases, with 7 bases separating them. Germline loops: CDR1 SNHLY, CDR2 FYNNEI. The CDR3 extends over 13 amino acids. This chain's CDR3 is CASIAGSYNEQFF. Written as DNA, the CDR3 is TGTGCCAGCATCGCGGGCTCCTACAATGAGCAGTTCTTC.

As regards this clonotype: Since a much larger clone is just one base distant, this may be a read error. The gene calls are TRBV19 and TRBJ2-3; TRBD2 matches 11 bases. The ends lost 9 bases at V and 4 bases at J; junction bases unmatched: 12. Germline CDR1 LNHDA, CDR2 SQIVND (reference sequence). CDR3 length equals 16 residues. The CDR3 DNA is TGTGCCAGCAGCACCCCCTCTAGCGGGAGGCCAGATACGCAGTATTTT. Amino acids: CASSTPSSGRPDTQYF. The entire variable domain, with the rest obtained from reference TRBV19 and TRBJ2-3, is as follows: DGGITQSPKYLFRKEGQNVTLSCEQNLNHDAMYWYRQDPGQGLRLIYYSQIVNDFQKGDIAEGYSVSREKKESFPLTVTSAQKNPTAFYLCASSTPSSGRPDTQYFGPGTRLTVL.

As DNA, the CDR3 is TGTGCCAGTAGTATAATCGAGGGCACTGAAGCTTTCTTT. Its translation is CASSIIEGTEAFF. The chain combines TRBV19 with TRBJ1-1; D unclear. V gave up 2 bases and J gave up 4 bases, with 8 bases separating them. The CDR3 has 13 amino acids. Looked up from germline, CDR1 is LNHDA and CDR2 is SQIVND (reference sequence).

This clonotype was observed a few times. This sequence joins TRBV10-3 and TRBJ1-5; D is possibly TRBD1 (6 bases). Germline V gene data show CDR1 as ENHRY and CDR2 as SYGVKD. This CDR3 region has 15 residues. With 6 bases removed from V and 0 bases from J, the gap between germline ends came to 12 bases. This CDR3 reads CAISNHRDSNQPQHF. The CDR3 coding sequence is TGTGCCATCAGCAACCACAGGGATAGCAATCAGCCCCAGCATTTT.

This clonotype occurred many times. This chain connects TRBV5-1 to TRBJ1-1, with D unclear. V was pared by 1 base and J by 4 bases, with 11 bases between. Germline CDR1 reads SGHRS; CDR2 reads YFSETQ. The CDR3 runs to 14 residues. The CDR3 spells CASSLNNAVTEAFF. As DNA, the CDR3 is TGCGCCAGCAGCTTGAATAATGCGGTCACTGAAGCTTTCTTT.

This clonotype was observed at least ten times. This chain connects TRBV25-1 to TRBJ2-3; 12 bases map to TRBD2. V lost 4 bases to trimming and J lost 2 bases; unmatched junction nucleotides: 1. This CDR3 is 15 amino acids long. Germline CDR1 is MGHDK and CDR2 is SYGVNS. CDR3: CASSASGGATDTQYF. In DNA, the CDR3 is TGTGCCAGCAGTGCTAGCGGGGGGGCCACAGATACGCAGTATTTT.

Comment on this clonotype: This may arise from a read error, as a much more abundant clone is one base away. The chain joins TRBV9 to TRBJ2-5; possible D gene TRBD1, 5 bases. Germline V gene sequence: CDR1 SGDLS, CDR2 YYNGEE. V was trimmed by 7 bases and J by 3 bases, leaving 22 bases between them. The CDR3 loop spans 16 amino acids. CDR3 in amino acids: CASSIPDTAMEETQYF. Here the CDR3 DNA reads TGTGCCAGCTCGATCCCGGACACTGCCATGGAAGAGACCCAGTACTTC.

As DNA, the CDR3 is TGTGCCACCAGTGATGGGGTAAGCAATCAGCCCCAGCATTTT. It codes for CATSDGVSNQPQHF. V and J are TRBV24-1 and TRBJ1-5; D call uncertain. This CDR3 is built from 14 residues. Looked up from germline, CDR1 is KGHDR and CDR2 is SFDVKD. V was cut by 3 bases and J by 1 base, with 6 bases left in between.

The genes are TRBV7-4 and TRBJ2-1; 8 bases are a match to TRBD2. Germline V lookup: CDR1 SGHVT, CDR2 SQSDAQ. The CDR3 extends over 16 amino acids. Trimming removed 5 bases from V and 4 bases from J; junction bases left unmatched: 10. In DNA, the CDR3 is TGTGCCAGCAGCAACCGGACTAGCTCGTCTTACAATGAGCAGTTCTTC. It translates to CASSNRTSSSYNEQFF.

This chain connects TRBV12-3 or TRBV12-4 to TRBJ1-2; maybe TRBD1 (5 bases). This CDR3 is built from 13 residues. V lost 5 bases to trimming and J lost 8 bases, with 15 bases between them. DNA for the CDR3: TGTGCCAGCAGTATATCCTACGGGGGGGGCTACACCTTC. Residues: CASSISYGGGYTF.

Notes on this clonotype: An end of the junction differs from the germline gene, which may be a read error. The chain recombines TRBV27 with TRBJ1-6; D is possibly TRBD1 (6 bases). Germline CDR1 reads MNHEY; CDR2 reads SMNVEV (reference sequence). CDR3 length: 16 amino acids. The CDR3 DNA reads as TGTGTCAGCAGTTTACAGGGAAGGTCCTATAATTCACCCCTCCACTTT. Residues: CVSSLQGRSYNSPLHF.

This clonotype was counted ten times or more. CDR3 DNA: TGTGCCAGCAGCGTAGCGGGACAGGGGAACTCACCCCTCCACTTT. Residues: CASSVAGQGNSPLHF. The chain joins TRBV9 to TRBJ1-6; 10 positions agree with TRBD1. The CDR3 has 15 amino acids. The germline CDR1 and CDR2 sequences are SGDLS and YYNGEE. The V segment lost 0 bases and the J segment 10 bases; nucleotides outside the gene matches: 4.

The rearrangement uses TRBV5-5 and TRBJ2-7; D is uncertain. Germline V gene data show CDR1 as SGHKS and CDR2 as YYEKEE (reference sequence). The CDR3 runs 15 residues. Trimming stripped 0 bases from V and 2 bases from J, with 12 bases between. The CDR3 DNA reads as TGTGCCAGCAGCTTGGTTAGTCTTGGGGCCTACGAGCAGTACTTC. It codes for CASSLVSLGAYEQYF.

This clonotype was seen only a few times. The V gene is TRBV9, the J gene TRBJ2-2, with TRBD2 matching 13 bases. The CDR3 length is 21 residues. Per the germline V gene, CDR1 is SGDLS and CDR2 is YYNGEE. The ends lost 1 base at V and 1 base at J; junction bases unmatched: 13. The CDR3: CASSVFPYGLAGVENTGELFF. In DNA form, the CDR3 reads TGTGCCAGCAGCGTATTCCCCTACGGACTAGCGGGAGTCGAGAACACCGGGGAGCTGTTTTTT.

This clonotype occurred many times. The chain joins TRBV4-1 to TRBJ1-2, with D unresolved. This CDR3 is 14 amino acids long. Per germline, CDR1 MGHRA and CDR2 YSYEKL. Trimming removed 1 base at V and 8 bases at J, with 14 bases between. DNA for the CDR3: TGCGCCAGCAGCCAAGGGCCCGCCACCGGGGGCTACACCTTC. Protein product: CASSQGPATGGYTF.

In the case of this clonotype: This may be a read error, as it is one base from a much larger clone. DNA for the CDR3: TGTGCCAGCAGTGATCCAAACTCGAGCTCCTACAATGCGCAGTTCTTC. Encoded protein: CASSDPNSSSYNAQFF. The rearrangement joins TRBV2 to TRBJ2-1; D is unclear. The CDR3 sequence is 16 residues long. Germline CDR1 SNHLY, CDR2 FYNNEI. Based on the CDR3 plus reference TRBV2 and TRBJ2-1, the full variable domain is EPEVTQTPSHQVTQMGQEVILRCVPISNHLYFYWYRQILGQKVEFLVSFYNNEISEKSEIFDDQFSVERPDGSNFTLKIRSTKLEDSAMYFCASSDPNSSSYNAQFFGPGTRLTVL.

This clonotype was seen many times. The chain combines TRBV20-1 with TRBJ1-2; D possibly corresponds to TRBD1 (6 bases). CDR3 length equals 15 residues. The V and J ends lost 5 bases and 8 bases respectively, with 24 bases between them. CDR1 DFQATT and CDR2 SNEGSKA come from the germline V gene (reference sequence). The CDR3 loop is CSAPLWDIGFGGYTF. CDR3 coding DNA: TGCAGTGCTCCCCTCTGGGACATCGGTTTCGGAGGCTACACCTTC.

This clonotype was recorded a few times. The CDR3 protein is CAWSGGLGDSPLHF. CDR3 coding DNA: TGTGCCTGGAGTGGGGGGTTGGGAGATTCACCCCTCCACTTT. This chain uses TRBV30 with TRBJ1-6; perhaps TRBD1 as D (5 bases). Trimming removed 1 base at V and 8 bases at J, with 12 bases between. Germline values: CDR1 GTSNPN, CDR2 SVGIG (reference sequence). This CDR3 has 14 residues.

This rearrangement joins TRBV29-1 to TRBJ2-5; D is tentatively TRBD1 or TRBD2 (5 bases each). Trimming took 5 bases from V and 0 from J, leaving 16 bases between them. There are 15 residues in the CDR3. Germline values: CDR1 SQVTM, CDR2 ANQGSEA. CDR3 nucleotides: TGCAGCGTTCACCGGGACCCTAAGTACCAAGAGACCCAGTACTTC. As protein: CSVHRDPKYQETQYF.

This clonotype was detected ten times or more. The rearrangement joins TRBV14 to TRBJ2-7; 8 bases are shared with TRBD1. CDR1 and CDR2 from the germline V gene are SGHDN and FVKESK. V shed 2 bases and J 4 bases; nucleotides not matched to a gene: 4. CDR3 length: 14 residues. The CDR3 spells CASSQSRGLYEQYF. For the CDR3, the DNA is TGTGCCAGCAGCCAAAGCAGGGGGCTTTACGAGCAGTACTTC.

The chain joins TRBV2 to TRBJ1-2, with TRBD1 identical over 9 bases. V dropped 8 bases and J dropped 1; count of bases not matched to a gene: 8. Germline V lookup: CDR1 SNHLY, CDR2 FYNNEI. There are 15 residues in the CDR3. CDR3 coding DNA: TGTGCCAGCCAAAGACAGGGGGTTAGTAACTATGGCTACACCTTC. It is translated as CASQRQGVSNYGYTF.

This clonotype has ten or more counts. The chain recombines TRBV6-5 with TRBJ1-5; D is ambiguous. The CDR3 loop spans 15 amino acids. V lost 0 bases to trimming and J lost 3 bases, with 9 bases between them. Germline assignment: CDR1 MNHEY and CDR2 SVGAGI. The DNA for the CDR3 is TGTGCCAGCAGTTACTCGAGGGTCCCCAATCAGCCCCAGCATTTT. This sequence encodes CASSYSRVPNQPQHF.